This T cell receptor (beta chain) was documented in a study of T cells in Graves' hyperthyroidism and ophthalmopathy. Amplification targeted TCR beta CDR3 regions from RNA transcripts. The study used the HTBI primer set for a first-round RT-PCR of the TCR CDR3. TCRdb processed the multiplex PCR reads anew with MiXCR; each CDR3 protein has one entry. The data show over 650,000 distinct CDR3 sequences, approximately 42% seen once. Comment on this clonotype: Possible read error: a much larger clone is one base away.

This CDR3 contains 14 residues. Trimming removed 4 bases from V and 3 bases from J, with 12 bases in between. Germline CDR1 and CDR2: SGHTA and FQGTGA. The chain carries TRBV7-3 and TRBJ1-2; maybe TRBD1 (6 bases). This sequence was found in an adult man with Graves' disease, either hyperthyroidism or ophthalmopathy (not recorded which). The sequenced sample was peripheral blood or thyroid tissue (not recorded which). CDR3 region: CASSSGAGYYGYTF. The CDR3 bases are TGTGCCAGCAGCTCAGGGGCCGGCTACTATGGCTACACCTTC.